This TCR beta chain was sequenced for a study of CD8 T cells in Susac syndrome. The authors reverse transcribed roughly 0.5 to 1 ug RNA with random hexamers. Amplification of TCR beta CDR3 was carried out by immunoSEQ multiplex PCR, which covered 54 Vbeta and 13 Jbeta segments. MiXCR was run by TCRdb on the immunoSEQ multiplex PCR reads, yielding one entry per CDR3 protein. The repertoire holds approximately 210,000 distinct CDR3 sequences, with 95% as singletons. Trimming left V 0 bases short and J 6 bases short, with 12 bases between. The CDR3 has 14 amino acids. Note on this clonotype: Antigen specificity is unknown.

Points from the study as a whole: That the number of individuals in its TCR sequencing and HLA analysis was relatively small was acknowledged by the study.

TCR beta sequencing was performed on blood CD8+ and CD4+ T cells. This receptor was obtained from a human donor with multiple sclerosis. Material: CD4+ T cells from PBMCs. The rearrangement uses TRBV23-1 and TRBJ2-7; a weak D match, TRBD2 (5 bases). TRBV23-1 is an open reading frame whose function is uncertain. CDR3 in DNA: TGCGCCAGCAGTCAATCGGGCGGGCCCGGCGAGCAGTACTTC. Translating gives CASSQSGGPGEQYF.